The sequence of this T cell receptor beta chain was determined in a study of spatial heterogeneity in lung cancer. About the study: The average count in raw reads for each unique TCR and UMI combination exceeded nine appearances.

Time point given: sample taken at primary tumor resection. Material for sequencing was whole RNA from tumor, nontumor lung or frozen PBMC, left unsorted. The CDR3 sequence is 14 residues long. V lost 1 base to trimming and J lost 7 bases, with 11 bases between them. CDR1 is LGHDT, CDR2 YNNKEL, per germline (reference sequence). This clonotype was seen many times. Unique molecular identifiers, one per molecule, were present on every TCR cDNA molecule. Using its own MiXCR run on the 5' RACE reads, TCRdb lists one record per CDR3 protein. Seen here are more than 65,000 distinct CDR3 sequences, roughly 12% observed once, and the top ten hold 4.5% to 5.5%.

This material consisted of PBMCs, taken at surgery. V usage is TRBV3-1 and J usage is TRBJ1-5; a possible D gene is TRBD1 (6 bases). The receptor's source is a male donor with early-stage non-small cell lung cancer. CDR3 amino acids: CASSQVAGAQPQHF. CDR3 bases: TGTGCCAGCAGCCAAGTAGCAGGGGCGCAGCCCCAGCATTTT.